The 18 T cell receptor beta chains below come from one sample, sequenced in a study of brain metastases from non-small cell lung cancer. Generated by immunoSEQ multiplex PCR, the TCRdb table keeps only in-frame clones and is missing some. This sample yields 4,000 to 5,000 clones, of which 70% to 90% are seen a single time; roughly 6.7% belongs to the top ten. Material: primary lung tumor tissue. These receptors originate from a donor aged 40 or older with non-small cell lung cancer.

The chain has TRBV5-5 and TRBJ2-3, with 7 nucleotides matching TRBD1. Germline V CDR1 and CDR2: SGHKS, YYEKEE (reference sequence). This CDR3 region has 18 residues. The junction had 18 bases not matched to a gene; V was cut back by 4 bases and J by 4 bases. CDR3 in amino acids: CASSPVRVDRVIADTQYF. For the CDR3, the DNA is TGTGCCAGCAGCCCCGTGCGTGTAGACAGGGTCATCGCAGATACGCAGTATTTT.

This clone was detected once. The chain joins TRBV27 to TRBJ1-2, with D possibly TRBD1 on 6 matching bases. Trimming cost V 8 bases and J 7 bases, with 17 bases left between them. There are 13 residues in the CDR3. Per the germline V gene, CDR1 is MNHEY and CDR2 is SMNVEV (reference sequence). The CDR3: CASAGAGPRGYTF. Written as DNA, the CDR3 is TGTGCCAGCGCGGGGGCGGGGCCTCGTGGCTACACCTTC.

The chain uses TRBV5-1 and TRBJ2-5; D possibly corresponds to TRBD1 (6 bases). V lost 7 bases and J 3 bases, leaving 13 bases between the germline ends. This CDR3 spans 13 amino acids. The germline V gene has CDR1 SGHRS and CDR2 YFSETQ. As DNA, the CDR3 is TGCGCCAGCGGAATTACAGGGAAAGAGACCCAGTACTTC. Translating gives CASGITGKETQYF. Combining the CDR3 with reference TRBV5-1 and TRBJ2-5 gives the whole variable domain KAGVTQTPRYLIKTRGQQVTLSCSPISGHRSVSWYQQTPGQGLQFLFEYFSETQRNKGNFPGRFSGRQFSNSRSEMNVSTLELGDSALYLCASGITGKETQYFGPGTRLLVL.

The rearrangement links TRBV27 to TRBJ2-2; D possibly uses TRBD1 or TRBD2 (5 bases each). Germline CDR1 is MNHEY and CDR2 is SMNVEV (reference sequence). CDR3 length: 18 residues. Trimming shortened V by 5 bases and J by 4 bases, and 23 bases separated the two germline ends. DNA of the CDR3: TGTGCCAGCAGTCCATCCGTCCCGGGGCGCGTGGGCACCGGGGAGCTGTTTTTT. Encoded protein: CASSPSVPGRVGTGELFF.

This clone was detected only a few times. V is TRBV29-1 and J is TRBJ2-6; D remains ambiguous. Trimming pared 6 bases from V and 0 bases from J, leaving 6 bases between. Germline loops: CDR1 SQVTM, CDR2 ANQGSEA. This CDR3 spans 13 amino acids. Here the CDR3 reads CSVTVSGANVLTF. The CDR3 region has the DNA TGCAGCGTCACAGTCTCTGGGGCCAACGTCCTGACTTTC.

The chain has TRBV7-2 and TRBJ2-1, with a possible D match to TRBD2 (5 bases). CDR1 and CDR2 (germline): SGHTA, FQGNSA. This CDR3 has 14 residues. V lost 5 bases and J lost 4, with 12 bases in between. CDR3 nucleotides: TGTGCCAGCAGCCCCCGAGGGATTTACAATGAGCAGTTCTTC. Its protein is CASSPRGIYNEQFF.

The chain is built from TRBV12-5 and TRBJ2-1, with 9 bases identical to TRBD1. Trimming removed 6 bases from V and 5 bases from J; junction bases left unmatched: 2. CDR3 length equals 13 residues. CDR1 LGHNT and CDR2 FRNRAP come from the germline V gene. The CDR3 region has the DNA TGTGCTAGTGGCCGGACAGGGGACAATGAGCAGTTCTTC. Its protein is CASGRTGDNEQFF.

V gene TRBV10-3 combines with J gene TRBJ1-2; TRBD1 is a possible D gene (5 bases). The CDR3 runs to 14 residues. Looked up from germline, CDR1 is ENHRY and CDR2 is SYGVKD. The ends were cut back, 2 bases at V and 4 bases at J, with 11 bases in the middle. The CDR3 sequence: CAISEAGGSYGYTF. For the CDR3, the DNA is TGTGCCATCAGTGAGGCCGGGGGTAGCTATGGCTACACCTTC.

CDR3 DNA: TGTGCCAGCAGCCAAGGACTAGCGGCCTACAATGAGCAGTTCTTC. It specifies CASSQGLAAYNEQFF. The chain joins TRBV3-1 (or the pseudogene TRBV3-2) to TRBJ2-1; 9 nucleotides agree with TRBD2. CDR3 length equals 15 residues. Looked up from germline, CDR1 is LGHDT and CDR2 is YNNKEL (reference sequence). With V trimmed by 1 base and J by 2 bases, 0 bases remained unmatched.

The table lists this clone with a count of one. This sequence joins TRBV9 and TRBJ2-6; TRBD2 is a possible D gene (6 bases). The CDR3 spans 17 residues. Trimming stripped 1 base from V and 0 bases from J, with 11 bases between. Germline V gene lookup returns CDR1 SGDLS and CDR2 YYNGEE. The CDR3 DNA is TGTGCCAGCAGCGTATTAGCGGAGTACTCTGGGGCCAACGTCCTGACTTTC. Amino acids: CASSVLAEYSGANVLTF.

The rearrangement joins TRBV9 to TRBJ1-6; 11 bases are a match to TRBD1. V was clipped by 4 bases and J by 7 bases; unmatched bases: 13. The length of the CDR3 is 18 residues. CDR1 is SGDLS and CDR2 is YYNGEE in the germline V gene. CDR3 region: CASSLRGTGGIDNSPLHF. The CDR3 DNA reads TGTGCCAGCAGCCTAAGAGGGACAGGGGGGATTGACAATTCACCCCTCCACTTT.

The J gene is TRBJ2-2, the V gene TRBV20-1; 8 positions match TRBD2. Germline lookup yields CDR1 DFQATT and CDR2 SNEGSKA (reference sequence). V shed 3 bases and J 6 bases; nucleotides not matched to a gene: 12. This CDR3 region has 16 residues. This CDR3 is CSASKGSGTRSGELFF. In nucleotides, the CDR3 is TGCAGTGCTAGTAAAGGTAGCGGGACAAGGTCCGGGGAGCTGTTTTTT.

The chain joins TRBV28 to TRBJ1-2, with D hard to call. From germline, CDR1 is MDHEN and CDR2 SYDVKM. V was shortened by 6 bases and J by 0 bases, with 20 bases between the two germline ends. The CDR3 runs 17 residues. The CDR3 region is CASRTPRLTFSNYGYTF. The DNA for the CDR3 is TGTGCCAGCAGAACCCCCCGTCTGACGTTTTCTAACTATGGCTACACCTTC.

The chain has TRBV27 and TRBJ1-2; D gene unclear. Germline V gene sequence: CDR1 MNHEY, CDR2 SMNVEV (reference sequence). There are 13 residues in the CDR3. Trimming removed 0 bases at V and 2 bases at J, with 4 bases between. The chain's CDR3 is CASSLSQNYGYTF. The CDR3 nucleotides are TGTGCCAGCAGTTTATCACAGAACTATGGCTACACCTTC.

The chain joins TRBV7-2 to TRBJ2-1; 7 nucleotides align to TRBD2. CDR1 SGHTA and CDR2 FQGNSA come from the germline V gene. This CDR3 comprises 15 residues. J lost 7 bases, V lost 2 bases, and 8 bases had no gene match. CDR3: CASSLTSAIPNEQFF. The CDR3, as DNA: TGTGCCAGCAGCTTAACTAGCGCTATACCGAATGAGCAGTTCTTC.

The rearrangement links TRBV7-2 to TRBJ1-1, with unresolved D. The CDR3 is made up of 11 amino acids. CDR1 and CDR2 (germline): SGHTA, FQGNSA. The V gene lost 1 base and the J gene lost 3 bases, with 0 bases spanning the gap. CDR3 sequence (DNA): TGTGCCAGCAGCTTAGACACTGAAGCTTTCTTT. Amino acids: CASSLDTEAFF.

V is TRBV27 and J is TRBJ1-4; D perhaps matches TRBD1 (5 bases). The CDR3 is 13 residues long. Trimming removed 4 bases from V and 8 bases from J, with 11 bases in between. The germline V gene has CDR1 MNHEY and CDR2 SMNVEV (reference sequence). DNA of the CDR3: TGTGCCAGCAGTTCCAGGGTTGGCGAAAAACTGTTTTTT. It codes for CASSSRVGEKLFF.

V is TRBV30 and J is TRBJ1-2; 7 bases are shared with TRBD1. Germline CDR1 and CDR2: GTSNPN and SVGIG (reference sequence). Unmatched junction bases numbered 6, after V lost 0 bases and J lost 8 bases. CDR3 size: 13 residues. The CDR3: CAWSVKGAGGYTF. DNA of the CDR3: TGTGCCTGGAGTGTAAAGGGGGCCGGCGGCTACACCTTC.